This T cell receptor (beta chain) originates from a study of shared clonotypes between healthy human individuals. Study-wide results and limits: Estimated richness was generally greater in naive than memory subsets.

Each of the donors was a healthy adult who was HIV-negative and had not had a recent acute infection or vaccination. Notes on this clone: The antigen is undetermined.

The assay ran at deep level. Per sorted-subset replicate PCR, input was 150 to 250 ng DNA, representing around 28,000 T cell genomes. The method was immunoSEQ multiplex PCR; TCRdb's version includes in-frame clones alone and lacks a portion of them. The data show some 2,000,000 clones, with 90% to 95% seen just once and under 0.15% held by the top ten. Germline V gives CDR1 MNHEY, CDR2 SVGAGI. The CDR3 is made up of 13 amino acids. V was shortened by 6 bases and J by 1 base, with 10 bases between the two germline ends. This receptor was obtained from a young man in good health. Sequenced material: naive CD4+ T cells sorted from blood. Subset: CD45RA+ positively selected. The chain links TRBV6-5 to TRBJ2-7; TRBD1 is a possible D gene (5 bases). CDR3 sequence: CASSSGFSYEQYF. The CDR3 DNA sequence: TGTGCCAGCAGCTCAGGGTTTTCCTACGAGCAGTACTTC.